The sequence of this T cell receptor (beta chain) was determined in a study of blood T cell repertoires in COVID-19. Some clones are missing from TCRdb's copy, which holds only in-frame ones; the method was immunoSEQ multiplex PCR. The sample lists about 220,000 clones, around 85% occurring once. This CDR3 is built from 15 residues. V lost 4 bases to trimming and J lost 2 bases; unmatched junction nucleotides: 4. CDR1 is KGHSH, CDR2 LQKENI, per germline. Sequences were obtained from peripheral blood. The TCR comes from a human donor in a cohort sampled during active COVID-19. V is TRBV18 and J is TRBJ2-2, with TRBD2 identical over 7 bases. Here the CDR3 reads CASSLTSVNTGELFF. The CDR3 DNA reads TGTGCCAGCTCACTAACTAGCGTAAACACCGGGGAGCTGTTTTTT.